Shown below are 32 T cell receptor beta chains from a single sample sequenced in a study of blood T cell repertoires in COVID-19. Profiling relied on immunoSEQ multiplex PCR, and the TCRdb table lists in-frame clones only, not all of them. The sample records about 240,000 clones, about 86% being singletons. Sequencing was performed on peripheral blood. Receptors were obtained from a woman older than 75 with acute or convalescent COVID-19.

This clone came up a few times. The gene calls are TRBV5-4 and TRBJ2-2, with D possibly matching TRBD1 (6 bases). This CDR3 has 15 residues. V was pared by 4 bases and J by 0 bases, with 10 bases between. Germline CDR1 is SGHNT and CDR2 is YYREEE (reference sequence). CDR3 in DNA: TGTGCCAGCAGCCCGGACAGATCGAACACCGGGGAGCTGTTTTTT. It yields the protein CASSPDRSNTGELFF.

This sequence joins TRBV28 and TRBJ1-5, with D possibly being TRBD1 (6 bases). V was cut by 7 bases and J by 5 bases, with 18 bases left in between. Germline V gives CDR1 MDHEN, CDR2 SYDVKM. This CDR3 is built from 15 residues. The chain's CDR3 is CASKGAQEGDQPQHF. In DNA, the CDR3 is TGTGCCAGCAAGGGAGCCCAAGAGGGGGATCAGCCCCAGCATTTT. The entire variable domain, with the rest obtained from reference TRBV28 and TRBJ1-5, is as follows: DVKVTQSSRYLVKRTGEKVFLECVQDMDHENMFWYRQDPGLGLRLIYFSYDVKMKEKGDIPEGYSVSREKKERFSLILESASTNQTSMYLCASKGAQEGDQPQHFGDGTRLSIL.

The chain has TRBV18 and TRBJ1-2; a weak D match, TRBD1 (5 bases). Germline lookup yields CDR1 KGHSH and CDR2 LQKENI. The CDR3 is 15 residues long. Deletions cut 2 bases from V and 2 bases from J, with 12 bases between. The CDR3 region has the DNA TGTGCCAGCTCACCAGGGCCGGGGGGAAACTATGGCTACACCTTC. This translates into CASSPGPGGNYGYTF.

V and J are TRBV28 and TRBJ1-1, with TRBD1 matching over 9 bases. The germline V gene encodes CDR1 MDHEN and CDR2 SYDVKM. The junction had 16 bases not matched to a gene; V was cut back by 11 bases and J by 3 bases. The CDR3 consists of 16 residues. The DNA for the CDR3 is TGTGCCGGAACTGAGACAGGGGGAAAGGTCGACACTGAAGCTTTCTTT. Amino acid sequence: CAGTETGGKVDTEAFF.

This clone has only one observation. The chain carries TRBV5-1 and TRBJ2-1; TRBD2 agrees at 10 bases. CDR1 is SGHRS, CDR2 YFSETQ, per germline. V was clipped by 3 bases and J by 6 bases; unmatched bases: 6. The CDR3 extends over 15 amino acids. This CDR3 is CASSWGSGGSNEQFF. The CDR3 region has the DNA TGCGCCAGCAGCTGGGGTAGCGGGGGGAGCAATGAGCAGTTCTTC.

This chain connects TRBV5-6 to TRBJ1-5; D is perhaps TRBD1 (6 bases). V lost 0 bases, J lost 9 bases, and 16 bases lay in between. Germline values: CDR1 SGHDT, CDR2 YYEEEE. The CDR3 totals 15 residues. CDR3: CASSLAAGDQWPQHF. The CDR3 DNA reads TGTGCCAGCAGCTTGGCGGCAGGGGATCAGTGGCCCCAGCATTTT.

V and J are TRBV5-1 and TRBJ1-1, with D possibly being TRBD1 (5 bases). CDR3 size: 14 residues. From germline, CDR1 is SGHRS and CDR2 YFSETQ. V lost 0 bases, J lost 8 bases, and 14 bases lay in between. CDR3 nucleotides: TGCGCCAGCAGCTTGGAAGCAGGGCTCTCGGAAGCTTTCTTT. It codes for CASSLEAGLSEAFF. Full variable domain (missing parts from reference TRBV5-1 and TRBJ1-1): KAGVTQTPRYLIKTRGQQVTLSCSPISGHRSVSWYQQTPGQGLQFLFEYFSETQRNKGNFPGRFSGRQFSNSRSEMNVSTLELGDSALYLCASSLEAGLSEAFFGQGTRLTVV.

The count of this clone is one. V usage is TRBV2 and J usage is TRBJ2-1, with D possibly being TRBD2 (5 bases). V lost 9 bases and J 1 base, leaving 16 bases between the germline ends. The germline CDR1 and CDR2 sequences are SNHLY and FYNNEI. The CDR3 extends over 15 amino acids. The CDR3 DNA reads TGTGCCAGTACCAGCTGGGGAGATTCCTACAATGAGCAGTTCTTC. It is translated as CASTSWGDSYNEQFF.

J is TRBJ1-6 and V is TRBV28; D unclear. Trimming left V 2 bases short and J 9 bases short, with 5 bases between. This CDR3 region has 12 residues. Looked up from germline, CDR1 is MDHEN and CDR2 is SYDVKM. CDR3 coding DNA: TGTGCCAGCAGTTTAACCAGTTCACCCCTCCACTTT. It is translated as CASSLTSSPLHF.

The V and J genes are TRBV9 and TRBJ2-1; D might be TRBD2 (6 bases). The CDR3 has 16 amino acids. V lost 0 bases to trimming and J lost 3 bases, with 13 bases between them. Germline V lookup: CDR1 SGDLS, CDR2 YYNGEE. The CDR3 spells CASSVEPAGIYNEQFF. The CDR3 bases are TGTGCCAGCAGCGTAGAACCAGCGGGTATCTACAATGAGCAGTTCTTC. Filled out from reference TRBV9 and TRBJ2-1, the complete variable domain reads DSGVTQTPKHLITATGQRVTLRCSPRSGDLSVYWYQQSLDQGLQFLIQYYNGEERAKGNILERFSAQQFPDLHSELNLSSLELGDSALYFCASSVEPAGIYNEQFFGPGTRLTVL.

V usage is TRBV5-4 and J usage is TRBJ1-2; TRBD1 agrees at 8 bases. The germline CDR1 and CDR2 sequences are SGHNT and YYREEE (reference sequence). Trimming at V came to 3 bases and at J to 3 bases, leaving 7 bases not matched to a gene. The CDR3 is made up of 15 amino acids. CDR3: CASSSPGQADYGYTF. CDR3 in DNA: TGTGCCAGCAGCTCTCCGGGACAGGCAGACTATGGCTACACCTTC.

Only a few counts were recorded for this clone. The V gene is TRBV24-1, the J gene TRBJ2-3; 8 nucleotides agree with TRBD1. Germline V gene data show CDR1 as KGHDR and CDR2 as SFDVKD. The V gene end was trimmed by 9 bases and the J gene end by 3 bases; junction bases not matched to a gene: 4. The CDR3 runs 13 residues. As DNA, the CDR3 is TGTGCCACCGGGGACAGGCGGACAGATACGCAGTATTTT. Translating gives CATGDRRTDTQYF.

DNA for the CDR3: TGTGCCAGCAGCTTTGGGACAGGAGCCACCGGGGAGCTGTTTTTT. Encoded protein: CASSFGTGATGELFF. The V gene is TRBV5-8, the J gene TRBJ2-2, with 8 bases aligning to TRBD1. J gave up 4 bases and V 2 bases, and 4 bases lay outside the gene matches. Germline V lookup: CDR1 SGHTS, CDR2 YDEGEE. The CDR3 length is 15 residues. Supplemented by reference TRBV5-8 and TRBJ2-2, the full variable domain reads EAGVTQSPTHLIKTRGQQATLRCSPISGHTSVYWYQQALGLGLQFLLWYDEGEERNRGNFPPRFSGRQFPNYSSELNVNALELEDSALYLCASSFGTGATGELFFGEGSRLTVL.

This CDR3 reads CASSLIAGTTDTQYF. The CDR3 coding sequence is TGTGCCAGCAGCTTGATAGCGGGGACCACAGATACGCAGTATTTT. The chain couples TRBV7-8 to TRBJ2-3; TRBD2 aligns across 8 bases. This CDR3 comprises 15 residues. V lost 3 bases and J lost 2; bases outside the gene matches: 4. The germline gives CDR1 SGHVS, CDR2 FQNEAQ.

About this clone itself: One end of the junction is discordant with germline, which a read error may explain. The V gene is TRBV5-1, the J gene TRBJ2-5; 8 bases line up with TRBD1. CDR1 SGHRS and CDR2 YFSETQ come from the germline V gene. This CDR3 is 13 amino acids long. CDR3 nucleotides: TGCGCCAGCAGCTTGTTGACAGGGGAACGAAGGAACTTC. This gives the protein CASSLLTGERRNF.

The V call is TRBV23-1, the J call TRBJ1-1; the D is unclear. TRBV23-1 is flagged as an ORF with uncertain function. The V end was cut by 3 bases, the J end by 2 bases, with 13 bases between. The CDR3 extends over 15 amino acids. CDR3 sequence: CASSQSLKTNTEAFF. In DNA form, the CDR3 reads TGCGCCAGCAGTCAGAGCCTCAAGACAAACACTGAAGCTTTCTTT.

The V and J genes are TRBV4-1 and TRBJ1-4, with 7 bases that match TRBD1. The CDR3 runs to 17 residues. Looked up from germline, CDR1 is MGHRA and CDR2 is YSYEKL. The junction had 8 bases not matched to a gene; V was cut back by 4 bases and J by 0 bases. CDR3 DNA: TGCGCCAGCAGCCCCGGGAACAGGGGCGCAACTAATGAAAAACTGTTTTTT. Translating it yields CASSPGNRGATNEKLFF.

The chain links TRBV7-9 to TRBJ2-7, with a weak D call TRBD2 (5 bases). Trimming took off 8 bases at V and 7 bases at J, with 15 bases between the two ends. From germline, CDR1 is SEHNR and CDR2 FQNEAQ (reference sequence). This CDR3 spans 12 amino acids. The DNA of the CDR3 is TGTGCCAGCTCTCGGGCCACGGGGGAGCAGTACTTC. Amino acid sequence: CASSRATGEQYF.

This chain connects TRBV9 to TRBJ2-2, with TRBD2 matching over 8 bases. Germline V gene sequence: CDR1 SGDLS, CDR2 YYNGEE. V was clipped by 0 bases and J by 7 bases; unmatched bases: 5. This CDR3 region has 15 residues. The CDR3 coding sequence is TGTGCCAGCAGCGTAGGGGGACTAGGGGGCGGGGAGCTGTTTTTT. Translating gives CASSVGGLGGGELFF.

Concerning this clone itself: An end of the junction differs from the germline gene, which may be a read error. This sequence joins TRBV7-7 and TRBJ1-5; TRBD1 might be the D (6 bases). Germline values: CDR1 SSHAT, CDR2 FNYEAQ (reference sequence). The CDR3 has 17 amino acids. This CDR3 is CASSLGSRTVGNQPQHF. CDR3 sequence (DNA): TGTGCTAGCAGCTTAGGGTCAAGGACAGTAGGCAATCAGCCCCAGCATTTT. The whole variable domain, remainder taken from reference TRBV7-7 and TRBJ1-5, is GAGVSQSPRYKVTKRGQDVTLRCDPISSHATLYWYQQALGQGPEFLTYFNYEAQPDKSGLPSDRFSAERPEGSISTLTIQRTEQRDSAMYRCASSLGSRTVGNQPQHFGDGTRLSIL.

This chain uses TRBV7-9 with TRBJ1-6; D possibly corresponds to TRBD1 (6 bases). The CDR3 extends over 15 amino acids. CDR1 is SEHNR, CDR2 FQNEAQ, per germline (reference sequence). V was pared by 5 bases and J by 0 bases, with 8 bases between. DNA for the CDR3: TGTGCCAGCAGCCCGGACAGCTCCTATAATTCACCCCTCCACTTT. This codes for CASSPDSSYNSPLHF.

The genes are TRBV6-2 or TRBV6-3 and TRBJ1-1; 7 bases align to TRBD1. CDR3 size: 19 residues. From germline, CDR1 is MNHEY and CDR2 SVGEGT. V lost 0 bases, J lost 4 bases, and 17 bases stayed unmatched. CDR3: CASSYSRLAVRGLATEAFF. The DNA of the CDR3 is TGTGCCAGCAGTTACTCGAGACTCGCGGTAAGGGGGCTCGCCACTGAAGCTTTCTTT.

This chain uses TRBV2 with TRBJ1-6; 8 bases fit TRBD1. Germline V CDR1 and CDR2: SNHLY, FYNNEI. The V gene end was trimmed by 8 bases and the J gene end by 0 bases; junction bases not matched to a gene: 6. The CDR3 totals 16 residues. The CDR3 DNA reads as TGTGCCAGCGGAAGACAGGGGAGCTCCTATAATTCACCCCTCCACTTT. Amino acid sequence: CASGRQGSSYNSPLHF. Supplemented by reference TRBV2 and TRBJ1-6, the full variable domain reads EPEVTQTPSHQVTQMGQEVILRCVPISNHLYFYWYRQILGQKVEFLVSFYNNEISEKSEIFDDQFSVERPDGSNFTLKIRSTKLEDSAMYFCASGRQGSSYNSPLHFGNGTRLTVT.

The table lists this clone with a count of one. The chain joins TRBV10-2 to TRBJ2-1; tentatively, D is TRBD2 (6 bases). Trimming removed 0 bases from V and 1 base from J, with 16 bases in between. CDR3 size: 18 residues. CDR1 WSHSY and CDR2 SAAADI come from the germline V gene. As DNA, the CDR3 is TGCGCCAGCAGTGAGTCGGGGAGGAAATCTCATTCCTACAATGAGCAGTTCTTC. Protein sequence: CASSESGRKSHSYNEQFF.

CDR3 sequence (DNA): TGTGCCACCAGCTTCCGACAGGGCTCCTACGAGCAGTACTTC. Encoded protein: CATSFRQGSYEQYF. This chain connects TRBV15 to TRBJ2-7, with 7 bases lining up with TRBD1. Germline V gene data show CDR1 as LNHNV and CDR2 as YYDKDF (reference sequence). The J segment lost 0 bases and the V segment lost 5 bases, leaving 4 bases of the junction unmatched. CDR3 length: 14 residues.

The rearrangement joins TRBV27 to TRBJ2-2; D might be TRBD1 (5 bases). V gave up 6 bases and J gave up 4 bases, with 15 bases separating them. Germline loops: CDR1 MNHEY, CDR2 SMNVEV (reference sequence). This CDR3 spans 15 amino acids. The CDR3 coding sequence is TGTGCCAGCAGCCCGGTGGGAAGGGGCACCGGGGAGCTGTTTTTT. As protein: CASSPVGRGTGELFF.

This rearrangement joins TRBV7-9 to TRBJ2-7; D gene unclear. The CDR3 has 13 amino acids. V dropped 1 base and J dropped 3 bases, with 7 bases sitting between them. Germline V gives CDR1 SEHNR, CDR2 FQNEAQ (reference sequence). CDR3 sequence (DNA): TGTGCCAGCAGCTTAGGCAGAAACTACGAGCAGTACTTC. This translates into CASSLGRNYEQYF.

The V gene is TRBV19, the J gene TRBJ1-1; TRBD1 aligns across 8 bases. Germline-derived CDR1 and CDR2 are LNHDA and SQIVND (reference sequence). The CDR3 totals 14 residues. V lost 4 bases to trimming and J lost 4 bases; unmatched junction nucleotides: 5. In nucleotides, the CDR3 is TGTGCCAGTAGTACGAGACAGGGGCTCACTGAAGCTTTCTTT. Translating gives CASSTRQGLTEAFF. Drawing the rest from reference TRBV19 and TRBJ1-1, the complete variable domain is DGGITQSPKYLFRKEGQNVTLSCEQNLNHDAMYWYRQDPGQGLRLIYYSQIVNDFQKGDIAEGYSVSREKKESFPLTVTSAQKNPTAFYLCASSTRQGLTEAFFGQGTRLTVV.

J is TRBJ1-2 and V is TRBV6-4, with 9 bases matching TRBD1. The CDR3 spans 14 residues. The V gene's germline CDR1 is MRHNA and CDR2 SNTAGT. The trim removed 6 bases at V and 8 bases at J, leaving 10 bases unmatched. In DNA, the CDR3 is TGTGCCAGCAGGGGGGACAGGGCCCCGGGAGGCTACACCTTC. Translation gives CASRGDRAPGGYTF.

This chain links TRBV5-6 with TRBJ2-7, with D perhaps TRBD1 (6 bases). This CDR3 comprises 13 residues. Between the trimmed V and J ends, which lost 6 bases and 3 bases, there was a span of 13 bases. Germline V gene sequence: CDR1 SGHDT, CDR2 YYEEEE. The CDR3 loop reads CASNRTEYYEQYF. Here the CDR3 DNA reads TGTGCCAGCAACCGGACAGAATACTACGAGCAGTACTTC.

In DNA form, the CDR3 reads TGTGCCACCTTCGGCAGGGAAATATCCGGGGAGCTGTTTTTT. It codes for CATFGREISGELFF. V and J are TRBV28 and TRBJ2-2; TRBD1 might be the D (5 bases). CDR1 is MDHEN, CDR2 SYDVKM, per germline. V was trimmed by 10 bases and J by 6 bases, leaving 18 bases between them. The CDR3 extends over 14 amino acids.

V and J are TRBV11-2 and TRBJ2-1; weak D call: TRBD2 (6 bases). Germline loops: CDR1 SGHAT, CDR2 FQNNGV. V was trimmed by 5 bases and J by 4 bases, leaving 15 bases between them. The CDR3 contains 15 residues. The DNA of the CDR3 is TGTGCCAGCAGCAGGGGACTTGCTGATTACAATGAGCAGTTCTTC. Its translation: CASSRGLADYNEQFF.